Below are 6 T cell receptor beta chains sequenced from a single sample in a study of CD4 T cells in relation to SARS-CoV-2 and coronaviruses. No antigens are known for them. Here immunoSEQ multiplex PCR was the method, and the copy in TCRdb shows in-frame clones only, minus some. The sample carries about 22,000 clones, under 80% recorded once. Unexposed donor CD4+ T cells date from about 2011-2018, before the COVID-19 pandemic. Isolation of CD4+ T cells took place after about 9 days in culture. Material: CD4+ T cells from PBMCs, cultured in vitro. The source is a human donor in good health.

This sequence joins TRBV6-2 or TRBV6-3 and TRBJ1-6; the D is unclear. Germline CDR1 and CDR2: MNHEY and SVGEGT. This CDR3 has 15 amino acids. With 1 base removed from V and 8 bases from J, the gap between germline ends came to 12 bases. DNA for the CDR3: TGTGCCAGCAGTTACTTGACTCAAAGCGATTCACCCCTCCACTTT. It encodes CASSYLTQSDSPLHF.

V gene TRBV3-1 (or the pseudogene TRBV3-2) combines with J gene TRBJ1-3, with D hard to call. Germline V lookup: CDR1 LGHDT, CDR2 YNNKEL (reference sequence). The CDR3 contains 15 residues. V was clipped by 0 bases and J by 2 bases, with 8 bases between them. CDR3 loop: CASSQDWGTGNTIYF. The DNA of the CDR3 is TGTGCCAGCAGCCAAGATTGGGGAACTGGAAACACCATATATTTT.

The rearrangement links TRBV27 to TRBJ1-6, with unresolved D. The V and J ends lost 3 bases and 7 bases respectively, with 16 bases between them. Germline V gene sequence: CDR1 MNHEY, CDR2 SMNVEV (reference sequence). The CDR3 consists of 16 residues. This CDR3 reads CASSFFQPNFNSPLHF. The CDR3 DNA is TGTGCCAGCAGTTTTTTCCAGCCTAATTTCAATTCACCCCTCCACTTT.

Written as DNA, the CDR3 is TGTGCCAGCAGCCAAGGGAGCGGAGAGGCCTACAATGAGCAGTTCTTC. Its translation: CASSQGSGEAYNEQFF. The chain recombines TRBV3-1 (or the pseudogene TRBV3-2) with TRBJ2-1, with D possibly being TRBD2 (5 bases). CDR1 is LGHDT and CDR2 is YNNKEL in the germline V gene (reference sequence). The CDR3 runs 16 residues. The V and J ends lost 1 base and 2 bases respectively, with 12 bases between them.

The chain carries TRBV5-1 and TRBJ1-1, with D tentatively TRBD1 (5 bases). The CDR3 extends over 14 amino acids. CDR1 is SGHRS and CDR2 is YFSETQ in the germline V gene. Deletions cut 4 bases from V and 4 bases from J, with 14 bases between. CDR3 coding DNA: TGCGCCAGCAGCGACACGGGGGGTACCACTGAAGCTTTCTTT. It is translated as CASSDTGGTTEAFF.

This clone was seen a few times. J is TRBJ2-1 and V is TRBV6-5, with D perhaps TRBD2 (5 bases). The CDR3 spans 15 residues. Germline-derived CDR1 and CDR2 are MNHEY and SVGAGI. The V end lost 10 bases, the J end lost 0 bases, and 16 bases lay between the germline ends. Here the CDR3 reads CAIQRESGSYNEQFF. Here the CDR3 DNA reads TGTGCCATCCAGCGCGAAAGCGGCTCCTACAATGAGCAGTTCTTC.